This record concerns one T cell receptor (beta chain) sequence. Its target is unknown. The sample belongs to a study of T cell repertoires in cytomegalovirus infection. TCRdb recomputed calls from the reads with MiXCR, one row per CDR3 protein. The sample contains hundreds of thousands of distinct CDR3 sequences, roughly 36% of which appear only once. V was pared by 6 bases and J by 6 bases, with 11 bases of the junction left unmatched. CDR1 is SGHVS and CDR2 is FQNEAQ in the germline V gene. The CDR3 is 15 residues long. This sequence joins TRBV7-8 and TRBJ2-3; 8 nucleotides agree with TRBD2. Sequencing was performed on cultured PBMCs, taken from culture after CMV antigen stimulation. This TCR was sampled from a human donor in good health (CMV status not recorded). Some clones in this sample may be carry-over from other donors' samples. The CDR3, as DNA: TGTGCCAGCAGTCGTAGCGGGACTTTGCTGGATACGCAGTATTTT. Translated: CASSRSGTLLDTQYF.